These T cell receptor beta chains were read from a single sample in a study of T cell responses to AZD1222 COVID-19 vaccine. The method was immunoSEQ multiplex PCR; TCRdb's version includes in-frame clones alone and lacks a portion of them. Found here are 150,000 to 200,000 clones, around nine tenths of them singletons; the top ten hold under 2%. The starting material was peripheral blood, obtained on day 0 of AZD1222 vaccination. Receptors were obtained from an adult in good health. Each CDR3 is given with its conserved first and last residue. A D gene is named only where the DNA matches it firmly. Size is stated for part of the rows, as once, few or many counts, or as a class when the clone is expanded.

j_gene,d_gene,v_gene,abundance,CDR3nt,CDR3aa
TRBJ1-1,TRBD1,TRBV12-5,.,TGTGCTAGTGGTCTGGGACAGGGGGCCTTCACTGAAGCTTTCTTT,CASGLGQGAFTEAFF
TRBJ2-1,TRBD2,TRBV7-2,.,TGTGCCAGCAGCTTAGCGGTACTAGCGGGAGGGCCCAGCTCCTACAATGAGCAGTTCTTC,CASSLAVLAGGPSSYNEQFF
TRBJ1-1,.,TRBV5-4,.,TGTGCCAGCAGCTTGAACACTGAAGCTTTCTTT,CASSLNTEAFF
TRBJ2-1,.,TRBV7-8,.,TGTGCCAGCAGCTTGGGGACTCGCGGAAACAATGAGCAGTTCTTC,CASSLGTRGNNEQFF
TRBJ1-2,.,TRBV9,.,TGTGCCAGCAGCGTAGATTCTAAGTCGGGCTACACCTTC,CASSVDSKSGYTF
TRBJ2-7,TRBD1,TRBV28,few,TGTGCCAGCAGTCCTTGGGACAGGGAGGTTAACGAGCAGTACTTC,CASSPWDREVNEQYF
TRBJ2-1,TRBD2,TRBV7-2,.,TGTGCCAGCAGCCAACGGGAGGGCCGGGGCGCTGAGCAGTTCTTC,CASSQREGRGAEQFF
TRBJ1-6,TRBD1,TRBV10-1,.,TGCGCCAGCAGTCCGGGACAGGGTCATTCACCCCTCCACTTT,CASSPGQGHSPLHF
TRBJ2-1,TRBD2,TRBV5-4,.,TGTGCCAGCAGCAATACTAGCGGGACATACAATGAGCAGTTCTTC,CASSNTSGTYNEQFF
TRBJ2-7,TRBD2,TRBV27,.,TGTGCCAGCAGTTTAGGGACTAGAGAGACCTACGAGCAGTACTTC,CASSLGTRETYEQYF
TRBJ2-1,TRBD1,TRBV19,.,TGTGCCAGTATAAGACAGGGGTCAAATACCAATGAGCAGTTCTTC,CASIRQGSNTNEQFF
TRBJ1-2,.,TRBV6-5,.,TGTGCCAGCAGGGACGGACCGGCCTATGGCTACACCTTC,CASRDGPAYGYTF
TRBJ2-6,TRBD1,TRBV5-1,.,TGCGCCAGCAGCCCGCAGGGGGCGATTTCTGGGGCCAACGTCCTGACTTTC,CASSPQGAISGANVLTF
TRBJ2-1,TRBD2,TRBV3-1/TRBV3-2,.,TGTGCCAGCACCCCACGGCTAGCGGGAGCTAATGAGCAGTTCTTC,CASTPRLAGANEQFF
TRBJ1-4,TRBD1,TRBV4-2,.,TGTGCCAGCACACCGGACAGGGGCGGCGAAAAACTGTTTTTT,CASTPDRGGEKLFF
TRBJ2-2,TRBD2,TRBV5-1,.,TGCGCCAGCAGCTTGACTAGCGGGAGAAACGGGGAGCTGTTTTTT,CASSLTSGRNGELFF
TRBJ2-3,.,TRBV6-5,.,TGTGCCAGCAGTTTAGCGTTCACAGATACGCAGTATTTT,CASSLAFTDTQYF
TRBJ1-2,TRBD1,TRBV28,.,TGTGCCAGCAGTTTGGTTACAGGGGGTGCTTATGGCTACACCTTC,CASSLVTGGAYGYTF
TRBJ1-6,.,TRBV6-5,once,TGTGCCAGCCGCGGACGGAATTCACCCCTCCACTTT,CASRGRNSPLHF
TRBJ1-2,.,TRBV28,.,TGTGCCAGCCGGAATAGGGGACCTAACTATGGCTACACCTTC,CASRNRGPNYGYTF
TRBJ2-3,TRBD2,TRBV5-1,.,TGCGCCAGCAGGAGCGGGAGGGCCGTAGATACGCAGTATTTT,CASRSGRAVDTQYF
TRBJ1-3,.,TRBV25-1,.,TGTGCCAGCAGTGTACAGGGTAACTCTGGAAACACCATATATTTT,CASSVQGNSGNTIYF
TRBJ2-2,TRBD2,TRBV6-5,.,TGTGCCAGCAGTTACACTCGGACTAGCGCCGGGGAGCTGTTTTTT,CASSYTRTSAGELFF
TRBJ1-5,TRBD1,TRBV28,.,TGTGCCAGCAAAGGGACAGGGCGATTACCCAATCAGCCCCAGCATTTT,CASKGTGRLPNQPQHF
TRBJ1-6,.,TRBV6-1,.,TGTGCCAGCAGTGAGAGCTCCTATAATTCACCCCTCCACTTT,CASSESSYNSPLHF
TRBJ2-1,.,TRBV2,.,TGTGCCAGCTTGGTCCACCGGGCAGGCGATGAGCAGTTCTTC,CASLVHRAGDEQFF
TRBJ1-2,.,TRBV6-5,.,TGTGCCACTGACCGGGACCCCGGGGGCTACACCTTC,CATDRDPGGYTF
TRBJ1-1,TRBD1,TRBV3-1/TRBV3-2,.,TGTGCCAGCAGCCCAGGACAGGACCACACTGAAGCTTTCTTT,CASSPGQDHTEAFF
TRBJ1-5,.,TRBV3-1/TRBV3-2,.,TGTGCCAGCAGCCAAGCGAATTATCAGCCCCAGCATTTT,CASSQANYQPQHF
TRBJ1-1,.,TRBV19,.,TGTGCCAGTACCGATGCGGGGGGATTGAACACTGAAGCTTTCTTT,CASTDAGGLNTEAFF
TRBJ1-5,TRBD1,TRBV6-2/TRBV6-3,.,TGTGCCAGCAGTTATGAGTTCGACAGGGGGCTTAACAATCAGCCCCAGCATTTT,CASSYEFDRGLNNQPQHF
TRBJ2-5,.,TRBV21-1,.,TGTGCCAAGGTCGGTAAGGGGGGGGAGACCCAGTACTTC,CAKVGKGGETQYF
TRBJ2-1,.,TRBV7-2,.,TGTGCCAGCAGCTTAGCGTTGGGCTCCTACAATGAGCAGTTCTTC,CASSLALGSYNEQFF
TRBJ1-1,.,TRBV12-3/TRBV12-4,.,TGTGCCAGCAGTGGACACCCGGGGACTGAAGCTTTCTTT,CASSGHPGTEAFF
TRBJ2-1,TRBD2,TRBV28,.,TGTGCCACTCGATCCGGGACTAGTATTTCTTGGTTCTTC,CATRSGTSISWFF
TRBJ1-5,TRBD1,TRBV28,.,TGTGCCGCCAGGGGGGTGCCTCATTTCAATCAGCCCCAGCATTTT,CAARGVPHFNQPQHF
TRBJ2-5,TRBD1,TRBV18,.,TGTGCCAGCTCACCACCGGCCTGGAGTCCACAGGGGGTGGAAGAGACCCAGTACTTC,CASSPPAWSPQGVEETQYF
TRBJ1-3,.,TRBV3-1/TRBV3-2,.,TGTGCCAGCAGCCCGACAGGAAACACCATATATTTT,CASSPTGNTIYF
TRBJ1-3,.,TRBV3-1/TRBV3-2,.,TGTGCCAGCAGCCAAGGGGTCAACTCTGGAAACACCATATATTTT,CASSQGVNSGNTIYF
TRBJ2-1,TRBD2,TRBV19,.,TGTGCCAGTAGGGTCCCGGGAGGGAACTCTGGTGAGCAGTTCTTC,CASRVPGGNSGEQFF
TRBJ1-1,TRBD1,TRBV19,.,TGTGCCAGTACATCCTGGGGGACAGGCCACACTGAAGCTTTCTTT,CASTSWGTGHTEAFF
TRBJ1-5,.,TRBV18,.,TGTGCCAGCTCACCGGGGGTCGTCAATCAGCCCCAGCATTTT,CASSPGVVNQPQHF
TRBJ2-5,TRBD2,TRBV7-2,.,TGTGCCAGCAGCTTAGAAGGGACTAGCGGGGGAAAGACCCAGTACTTC,CASSLEGTSGGKTQYF
TRBJ2-3,.,TRBV7-2,.,TGTGCCAGCAGCTCGTATGTTGATACGCAGTATTTT,CASSSYVDTQYF
TRBJ1-2,TRBD1,TRBV18,.,TGTGCCAGCTCACCACCGGGACAGGGTTGGTATGGCTACACCTTC,CASSPPGQGWYGYTF
TRBJ1-2,TRBD1,TRBV19,.,TGTGCCAGTAGTAGGGGACAGGGGTCCTATGGCTACACCTTC,CASSRGQGSYGYTF
TRBJ1-1,TRBD1,TRBV4-1,.,TGCGCCAGCGCCGAAAGGACAGGGGGGAGTTACCCTGAAGCTTTCTTT,CASAERTGGSYPEAFF
TRBJ1-5,TRBD1,TRBV25-1,.,TGTGCCAGCAGTAGCCCCGACAGGGGTAATCAGCCCCAGCATTTT,CASSSPDRGNQPQHF
TRBJ1-4,.,TRBV19,few,TGTGCCAGTAGCTGGACGAGTAATGAAAAACTGTTTTTT,CASSWTSNEKLFF
TRBJ2-3,TRBD2,TRBV5-1,.,TGCGCCAGCAGCTTGCCGACTAGCGAGGATACGCAGTATTTT,CASSLPTSEDTQYF
TRBJ1-1,.,TRBV12-3/TRBV12-4,.,TGTGCCAGCAGTTTCGTACAGTACACTGAAGCTTTCTTT,CASSFVQYTEAFF
TRBJ2-5,.,TRBV5-1,.,TGCGCCAGCAGCATTCTTACAGGGTCCCCCGAAGAGACCCAGTACTTC,CASSILTGSPEETQYF
TRBJ1-1,.,TRBV4-3,.,TGCGCCAGCAGCCAAGTAGGGTCGGGAGCTGAAGCTTTCTTT,CASSQVGSGAEAFF